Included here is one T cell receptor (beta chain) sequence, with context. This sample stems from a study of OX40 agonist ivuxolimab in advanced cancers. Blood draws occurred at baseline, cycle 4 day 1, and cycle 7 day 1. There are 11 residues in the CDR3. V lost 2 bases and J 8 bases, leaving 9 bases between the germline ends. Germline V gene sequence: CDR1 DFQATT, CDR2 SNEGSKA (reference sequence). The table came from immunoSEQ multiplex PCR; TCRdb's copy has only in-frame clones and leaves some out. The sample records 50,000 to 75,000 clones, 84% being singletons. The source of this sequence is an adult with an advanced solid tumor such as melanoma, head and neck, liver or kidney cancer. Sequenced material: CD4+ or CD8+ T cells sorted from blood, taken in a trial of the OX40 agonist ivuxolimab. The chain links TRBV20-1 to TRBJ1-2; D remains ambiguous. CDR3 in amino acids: CSARRVTGYTF. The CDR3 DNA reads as TGCAGTGCTAGACGGGTCACCGGCTACACCTTC.